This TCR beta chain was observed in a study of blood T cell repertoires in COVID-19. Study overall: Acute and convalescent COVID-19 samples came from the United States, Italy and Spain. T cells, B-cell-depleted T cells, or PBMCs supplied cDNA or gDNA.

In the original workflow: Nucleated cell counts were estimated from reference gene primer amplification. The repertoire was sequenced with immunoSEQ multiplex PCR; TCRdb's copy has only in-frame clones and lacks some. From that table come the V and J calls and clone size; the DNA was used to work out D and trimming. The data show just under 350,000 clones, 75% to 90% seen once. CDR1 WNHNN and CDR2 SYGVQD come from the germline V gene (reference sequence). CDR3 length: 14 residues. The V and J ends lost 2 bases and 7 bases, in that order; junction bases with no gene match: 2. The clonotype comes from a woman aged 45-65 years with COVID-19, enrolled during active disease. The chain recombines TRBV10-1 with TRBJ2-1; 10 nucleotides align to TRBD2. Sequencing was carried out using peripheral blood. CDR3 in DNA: TGCGCCAGCAGTGAGAGCGGGAGGGTAAATGAGCAGTTCTTC. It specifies CASSESGRVNEQFF.